These 7 T cell receptor beta chains were sequenced from one sample in a study of blood T cell repertoires in COVID-19. Repertoires were generated with immunoSEQ multiplex PCR, while TCRdb's copy carries only in-frame clones and drops some. Among about 73,000 clones, around 81% were seen once, and the ten largest hold 25% to 30%. The specimen was peripheral blood. The receptors here all came from a human donor in a cohort sampled during active COVID-19.

V gene TRBV18 combines with J gene TRBJ1-1, with a weak D call TRBD1 (6 bases). Germline V gene sequence: CDR1 KGHSH, CDR2 LQKENI. The length of the CDR3 is 15 residues. V dropped 6 bases and J dropped 0 bases, with 14 bases sitting between them. This CDR3 reads CASSQTGHLNTEAFF. CDR3 sequence (DNA): TGTGCCAGCTCGCAAACGGGACACCTGAACACTGAAGCTTTCTTT.

V is TRBV28 and J is TRBJ1-5; D call uncertain. This CDR3 has 15 amino acids. The V end was cut by 7 bases, the J end by 0 bases, with 13 bases between. Germline V lookup: CDR1 MDHEN, CDR2 SYDVKM. In nucleotides, the CDR3 is TGTGCCAGCATTCGGGGATTGGTTAGCAATCAGCCCCAGCATTTT. Translated, it gives CASIRGLVSNQPQHF. Complete variable domain (other parts from reference TRBV28 and TRBJ1-5): DVKVTQSSRYLVKRTGEKVFLECVQDMDHENMFWYRQDPGLGLRLIYFSYDVKMKEKGDIPEGYSVSREKKERFSLILESASTNQTSMYLCASIRGLVSNQPQHFGDGTRLSIL.

This rearrangement joins TRBV5-6 to TRBJ1-1; tentatively, D is TRBD1 (5 bases). Trimming removed 0 bases at V and 4 bases at J, with 13 bases between. The germline CDR1 and CDR2 sequences are SGHDT and YYEEEE. This CDR3 region has 15 residues. In nucleotides, the CDR3 is TGTGCCAGCAGCTTGGTTCATGTGGGGGGCACTGAAGCTTTCTTT. It encodes CASSLVHVGGTEAFF.

This rearrangement joins TRBV13 to TRBJ1-5; 12 nucleotides match TRBD1. Trimming took 4 bases from V and 0 from J; bases not matched to a gene: 7. Germline CDR1 and CDR2: PRHDT and FYEKMQ (reference sequence). This CDR3 is 18 amino acids long. DNA for the CDR3: TGTGCCAGCAGCTCGCCGGGACAGGGGGCCAATAGCAATCAGCCCCAGCATTTT. It translates to CASSSPGQGANSNQPQHF.

About this clone: The junction differs from germline at one of its ends, possibly a read error. Here the CDR3 reads CASSPWTPKGGVLMNTEAFF. In DNA, the CDR3 is TGTGCTAGCAGCCCGTGGACGCCCAAGGGGGGGGTATTGATGAACACTGAAGCTTTCTTT. The gene calls are TRBV7-7 and TRBJ1-1, with D possibly TRBD1 on 6 matching bases. The CDR3 is made up of 20 amino acids. In germline, CDR1 is SSHAT, CDR2 FNYEAQ (reference sequence).

The genes are TRBV3-1 (or the pseudogene TRBV3-2) and TRBJ2-7, with a tentative D call TRBD2 (5 bases). Germline V gene lookup returns CDR1 LGHDT and CDR2 YNNKEL (reference sequence). Trimming pared 2 bases from V and 1 base from J, leaving 9 bases between. There are 14 residues in the CDR3. In DNA, the CDR3 is TGTGCCAGCAGCCAAATCTCGGGGTCCTACGAGCAGTACTTC. The encoded protein is CASSQISGSYEQYF.

This clone was detected only once. V gene TRBV28 combines with J gene TRBJ1-2; tentatively, D is TRBD1 (5 bases). Germline V gene sequence: CDR1 MDHEN, CDR2 SYDVKM. This CDR3 has 14 amino acids. With 3 bases removed from V and 4 bases from J, the gap between germline ends came to 12 bases. CDR3 in DNA: TGTGCCAGCAGTTTCCGGGAGGGGTTCTATGGCTACACCTTC. Translation gives CASSFREGFYGYTF.